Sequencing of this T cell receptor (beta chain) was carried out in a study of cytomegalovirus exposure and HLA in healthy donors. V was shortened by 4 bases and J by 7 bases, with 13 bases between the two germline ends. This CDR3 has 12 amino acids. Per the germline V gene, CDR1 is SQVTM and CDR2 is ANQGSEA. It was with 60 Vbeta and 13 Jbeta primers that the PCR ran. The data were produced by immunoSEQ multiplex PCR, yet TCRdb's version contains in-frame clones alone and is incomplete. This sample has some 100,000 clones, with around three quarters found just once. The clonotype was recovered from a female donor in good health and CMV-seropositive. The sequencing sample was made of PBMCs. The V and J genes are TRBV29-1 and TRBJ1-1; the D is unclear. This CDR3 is CSVVAGDGEAFF. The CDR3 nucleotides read TGCAGCGTTGTGGCCGGAGACGGTGAAGCTTTCTTT.